This TCR beta chain emerged from a study of blood T cell repertoires in COVID-19. Overall study context: Acute-phase and convalescent COVID-19 samples originated in the United States, Italy and Spain.

The study recruited people aged roughly 18 to 89 years across approximately 25 US areas. Clinical history reported by participants formed the basis on which cohorts were assigned. In the original processing: For nucleated cells, counts were estimated from reference gene primer amplification. The protocol was immunoSEQ multiplex PCR, while the TCRdb copy is restricted to in-frame clones and leaves out a portion. The DNA gave D and trimming, while V, J and clone size come from that table. The profile shows some 150,000 clones, 80% to 90% of them singletons. V shed 3 bases and J 6 bases; nucleotides not matched to a gene: 10. Germline V CDR1 and CDR2: SGHTA, FQGTGA. The CDR3 contains 15 residues. This clone was recorded a few times.

The chain uses TRBV7-3 and TRBJ2-7; TRBD1 matches at 8 bases. Source material: PBMCs or T cells enriched from blood (not recorded which). This sequence originates from a man between 50 and 59 years old who had recovered from COVID-19. The CDR3: CASSFDSRGHSEQYF. The CDR3 DNA follows: TGTGCCAGCAGCTTTGATTCCAGGGGGCACTCCGAGCAGTACTTC.